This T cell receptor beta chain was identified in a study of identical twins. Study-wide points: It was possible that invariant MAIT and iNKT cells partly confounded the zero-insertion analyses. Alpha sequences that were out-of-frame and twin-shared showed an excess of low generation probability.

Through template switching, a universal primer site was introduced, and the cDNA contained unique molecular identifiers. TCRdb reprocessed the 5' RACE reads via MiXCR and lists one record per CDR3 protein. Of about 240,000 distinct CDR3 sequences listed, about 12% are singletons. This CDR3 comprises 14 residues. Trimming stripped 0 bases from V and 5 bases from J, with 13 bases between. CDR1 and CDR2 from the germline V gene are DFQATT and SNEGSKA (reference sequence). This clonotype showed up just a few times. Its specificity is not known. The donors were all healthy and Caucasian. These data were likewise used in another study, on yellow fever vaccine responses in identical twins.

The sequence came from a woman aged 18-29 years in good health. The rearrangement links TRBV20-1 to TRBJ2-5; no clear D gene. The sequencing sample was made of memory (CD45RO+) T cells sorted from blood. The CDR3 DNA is TGCAGTGCTAGAGATCATGAGGCGTGGGAGACCCAGTACTTC. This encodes CSARDHEAWETQYF.